One sample yielded the 26 T cell receptor beta chains listed below, sequenced in a study of cytomegalovirus exposure and HLA in healthy donors. PCR employed 60 Vbeta and 13 Jbeta primers. Data came from immunoSEQ multiplex PCR; TCRdb stores just in-frame clones and leaves some out. The top ten hold around an eighth of the sample, which has over 85,000 clones, 76% seen once. The sample taken for sequencing was PBMCs. These TCRs come from a man aged 25 to 45 in good health and CMV-seropositive.

This clone was observed a few times. CDR3 sequence reads: CSVEESGPEAFF. CDR3 coding DNA: TGCAGCGTTGAAGAGAGCGGCCCTGAAGCTTTCTTT. J is TRBJ1-1 and V is TRBV29-1; unclear D gene. This CDR3 contains 12 residues. V lost 0 bases to trimming and J lost 6 bases, with 8 bases between them. Germline-derived CDR1 and CDR2 are SQVTM and ANQGSEA.

The V gene is TRBV6-6, the J gene TRBJ2-2; 7 bases line up with TRBD1. V lost 0 bases to trimming and J lost 6 bases; unmatched junction nucleotides: 7. From germline, CDR1 is MNHNY and CDR2 SVGAGI (reference sequence). This CDR3 has 16 residues. The CDR3 DNA sequence: TGTGCCAGCAGTTACTCGGAGACAGGGTCCCCCGGGGAGCTGTTTTTT. Its translation is CASSYSETGSPGELFF.

This clone was seen only once. The CDR3 DNA follows: TGTGCCAGCAGCCCGGGACAGGGGGCCGGCGGGGAGCTGTTTTTT. Translated, it gives CASSPGQGAGGELFF. The chain recombines TRBV11-3 with TRBJ2-2; 12 bases agree with TRBD1. The V segment lost 5 bases and the J segment 7 bases; nucleotides outside the gene matches: 5. Per the germline V gene, CDR1 is SGHNT and CDR2 is YENEEA. This CDR3 region has 15 residues.

The rearrangement uses TRBV19 and TRBJ1-1; a possible D gene is TRBD1 (5 bases). Trimming removed 9 bases at V and 5 bases at J, with 13 bases between. The V gene's germline CDR1 is LNHDA and CDR2 SQIVND (reference sequence). The CDR3 runs 12 residues. The CDR3 spells CASAPGNTEAFF. The DNA of the CDR3 is TGTGCCAGCGCTCCAGGGAATACTGAAGCTTTCTTT.

This clone has more than one count but fewer than ten. The chain combines TRBV23-1 with TRBJ1-5; D unclear. TRBV23-1 is flagged as an ORF with uncertain function. This CDR3 has 15 residues. V was pared by 5 bases and J by 7 bases, with 18 bases between. CDR3 bases: TGCGCCAGCAGTGGAGGCTCTCCCGGCAGGCAGCCCCAGCATTTT. The encoded protein is CASSGGSPGRQPQHF.

This chain connects TRBV7-9 to TRBJ2-1; 13 bases agree with TRBD2. The CDR3 length is 16 residues. CDR1 and CDR2 from the germline V gene are SEHNR and FQNEAQ (reference sequence). With 3 bases clipped from V and 7 bases from J, the junction kept 6 bases outside the gene matches. The CDR3 here is CASSFRTSGGSNEQFF. The CDR3 DNA reads TGTGCCAGCAGCTTCCGGACTAGCGGGGGATCGAATGAGCAGTTCTTC.

This chain links TRBV28 with TRBJ2-2, with TRBD2 identical over 11 bases. Germline trimming cut 4 bases from V and 8 bases from J; bases unmatched to any gene: 9. CDR3 length: 16 amino acids. Germline V gene lookup returns CDR1 MDHEN and CDR2 SYDVKM. CDR3 DNA: TGTGCCAGCAGTTCTTTAGCGGGGGGGCCCTCAGGGGAGCTGTTTTTT. This encodes CASSSLAGGPSGELFF.

The chain employs TRBV11-2 and TRBJ2-1, with D uncertain. The CDR3 is made up of 11 amino acids. Germline values: CDR1 SGHAT, CDR2 FQNNGV. V lost 1 base, J lost 9 bases, and 4 bases lay in between. CDR3 DNA: TGTGCCAGCAGCTTAGGAGGTGAGCAGTTCTTC. It is translated as CASSLGGEQFF.

The gene calls are TRBV5-1 and TRBJ1-6, with TRBD1 identical over 9 bases. The J segment lost 4 bases and the V segment lost 4 bases, leaving 9 bases of the junction unmatched. This CDR3 comprises 17 residues. Germline lookup yields CDR1 SGHRS and CDR2 YFSETQ. The CDR3 spells CASSLGTGSRYNSPLHF. The CDR3 nucleotides read TGCGCCAGCAGCCTCGGGACAGGGTCGAGGTATAATTCACCCCTCCACTTT.

The CDR3 loop reads CSVCPPRWLNTEAFF. The CDR3, as DNA: TGCAGCGTCTGCCCCCCCCGTTGGCTGAACACTGAAGCTTTCTTT. This chain connects TRBV29-1 to TRBJ1-1; no clear D. V gave up 6 bases and J gave up 0 bases, with 17 bases separating them. The germline V gene encodes CDR1 SQVTM and CDR2 ANQGSEA. The CDR3 covers 15 residues.

The gene calls are TRBV7-3 and TRBJ2-3; 9 nucleotides agree with TRBD1. The CDR3 sequence is 15 residues long. Germline V gene lookup returns CDR1 SGHTA and CDR2 FQGTGA. After removal of 0 bases from V and 8 bases from J, the junction contained 6 bases not matched to a gene. CDR3 bases: TGTGCCAGCAGCTTAACTACAGGGGGCGTGGGTACGCAGTATTTT. Its protein is CASSLTTGGVGTQYF.

This clone was seen a few times. Here the CDR3 reads CASSQGSGGETQYF. The CDR3 DNA follows: TGCGCCAGCAGCCAAGGTTCAGGGGGAGAGACCCAGTACTTC. The V gene is TRBV4-3, the J gene TRBJ2-5, with 7 bases lining up with TRBD1. The V and J ends lost 1 base and 4 bases, in that order; junction bases with no gene match: 3. Germline V CDR1 and CDR2: LGHNA, YSLEER. The CDR3 consists of 14 residues.

The chain uses TRBV25-1 and TRBJ2-7; D is perhaps TRBD1 (5 bases). CDR3 length: 14 residues. Germline V lookup: CDR1 MGHDK, CDR2 SYGVNS. Trimming took off 0 bases at V and 3 bases at J, with 9 bases between the two ends. CDR3 region: CASSEYPGIYEQYF. CDR3 sequence (DNA): TGTGCCAGCAGTGAATATCCAGGGATCTACGAGCAGTACTTC.

The rearrangement uses TRBV28 and TRBJ1-2, with 9 bases lining up with TRBD1. The CDR3 consists of 15 residues. V trimming: 3 bases; J trimming: 5 bases; junction bases outside the gene matches: 7. Germline loops: CDR1 MDHEN, CDR2 SYDVKM. The CDR3 region is CASSFGDRAGYGYTF. CDR3 bases: TGTGCCAGCAGTTTTGGGGACAGGGCTGGATATGGCTACACCTTC.

The chain uses TRBV4-3 and TRBJ2-6; 7 nucleotides line up with TRBD1. V dropped 0 bases and J dropped 1; count of bases not matched to a gene: 0. CDR1 LGHNA and CDR2 YSLEER come from the germline V gene. This CDR3 comprises 16 residues. The CDR3 sequence is CASSQETGSGANVLTF. DNA for the CDR3: TGCGCCAGCAGCCAAGAGACAGGGTCTGGGGCCAACGTCCTGACTTTC.

The V and J genes are TRBV5-1 and TRBJ2-7; 11 nucleotides line up with TRBD1. V trimming: 3 bases; J trimming: 3 bases; junction bases outside the gene matches: 2. Germline V lookup: CDR1 SGHRS, CDR2 YFSETQ. CDR3 length equals 14 residues. The CDR3 protein is CASSWGTGGYEQYF. The CDR3 DNA reads TGCGCCAGCAGCTGGGGGACAGGGGGCTACGAGCAGTACTTC.

V gene TRBV6-1 combines with J gene TRBJ1-4, with D unclear. In germline, CDR1 is MNHNS, CDR2 SASEGT. The CDR3 totals 15 residues. V lost 3 bases to trimming and J lost 7 bases, with 15 bases between them. The CDR3 DNA sequence: TGTGCCAGCAGTGAGAGTAGCGTTGGAAGTGAAAAACTGTTTTTT. It yields the protein CASSESSVGSEKLFF.

This chain joins TRBV27 and TRBJ1-2, with TRBD1 as a possible D gene (5 bases). The CDR3 is made up of 15 amino acids. Germline lookup yields CDR1 MNHEY and CDR2 SMNVEV (reference sequence). V was cut by 6 bases and J by 8 bases, with 22 bases left in between. The CDR3 here is CASSPTVGARGGYTF. In nucleotides, the CDR3 is TGTGCCAGCAGCCCTACCGTTGGGGCCAGAGGAGGCTACACCTTC.

This sequence joins TRBV27 and TRBJ2-2; 9 nucleotides line up with TRBD1. Germline V lookup: CDR1 MNHEY, CDR2 SMNVEV (reference sequence). The CDR3 is 15 residues long. V shed 4 bases, J shed 2 bases, and the junction held 2 bases outside the gene matches. The CDR3 nucleotides are TGTGCCAGCAGTTGGACAGGGGCAAACACCGGGGAGCTGTTTTTT. Translating gives CASSWTGANTGELFF.

The gene calls are TRBV19 and TRBJ2-7; the D gene is possibly TRBD2 (6 bases). The CDR3 runs to 13 residues. Germline V gene data show CDR1 as LNHDA and CDR2 as SQIVND (reference sequence). With 5 bases removed from V and 6 bases from J, the gap between germline ends came to 14 bases. In nucleotides, the CDR3 is TGTGCCAGTAGTCCGCCGGGAGCTCGCGAGCAGTACTTC. This gives the protein CASSPPGAREQYF.

V usage is TRBV2 and J usage is TRBJ2-3, with TRBD2 matching over 13 bases. J was trimmed by 0 bases and V by 5 bases; bases with no gene match: 14. This CDR3 has 20 residues. Germline assignment: CDR1 SNHLY and CDR2 FYNNEI. The CDR3 is CASSTPPGLAGSPSTDTQYF. Written as DNA, the CDR3 is TGTGCCAGCAGTACCCCTCCGGGACTAGCGGGGTCCCCAAGCACAGATACGCAGTATTTT.

The V and J genes are TRBV7-2 and TRBJ2-1; 8 bases map to TRBD1. The CDR3 totals 15 residues. Per the germline V gene, CDR1 is SGHTA and CDR2 is FQGNSA. Unmatched junction bases numbered 8, after V lost 6 bases and J lost 4 bases. CDR3 DNA: TGTGCCAGCAGACGGACAGGGACGATATACAATGAGCAGTTCTTC. This gives the protein CASRRTGTIYNEQFF.

This clone was detected a few times. Here the CDR3 reads CASSYGRGSGNTIYF. The CDR3 coding sequence is TGTGCCAGCAGTTACGGGAGGGGGTCTGGAAACACCATATATTTT. The chain is built from TRBV6-5 and TRBJ1-3; the D gene is possibly TRBD1 (6 bases). CDR3 size: 15 residues. CDR1 and CDR2 (germline): MNHEY, SVGAGI. Trimming stripped 2 bases from V and 1 base from J, with 9 bases between.

This clone occurred a few times. This chain links TRBV2 with TRBJ2-3, with TRBD2 matching 7 bases. Germline V CDR1 and CDR2: SNHLY, FYNNEI. Trimming removed 2 bases from V and 0 bases from J; junction bases left unmatched: 5. CDR3 length: 16 amino acids. CDR3 nucleotide sequence: TGTGCCAGCAGTGAATTGCGGGGGAGTAGCACAGATACGCAGTATTTT. This gives the protein CASSELRGSSTDTQYF.

The chain couples TRBV7-2 to TRBJ1-6; D possibly corresponds to TRBD1 (6 bases). CDR3 length: 15 residues. V was trimmed by 5 bases and J by 2 bases, leaving 10 bases between them. Germline CDR1 reads SGHTA; CDR2 reads FQGNSA. CDR3 sequence: CASSQQGTYNSPLHF. CDR3 bases: TGTGCCAGCAGCCAACAGGGTACCTATAATTCACCCCTCCACTTT.

This chain links TRBV4-3 with TRBJ2-7; 10 bases align to TRBD1. J gave up 6 bases and V 6 bases, and 8 bases lay outside the gene matches. The CDR3 runs to 14 residues. CDR1 is LGHNA and CDR2 is YSLEER in the germline V gene. CDR3 protein: CASRRDRGTPEQYF. CDR3 in DNA: TGCGCCAGCAGGAGGGACAGGGGCACGCCCGAGCAGTACTTC.